The next 8 T cell receptor beta chains were all read from a single sample in a study of vaccination effects on CD4 cells after COVID-19 (dated by TCRdb to between 2021 and 2024). These receptors' antigens are unknown. The ViraFEST assay stimulated PBMC with viral peptide pools and then used TCR sequencing to identify antigen-specific CD4+ T cell clonotypes by expansion. After more than 9 days of culture, CD4+ T cells were isolated with the EasySep CD4+ T cell isolation kit. Negative nucleocapsid antibody results before and after vaccination confirmed that the healthy vaccine recipients had no prior SARS-CoV-2 infection. Libraries were prepared through the immunoSEQ multiplex PCR assay. TCRdb re-hosts the immuneACCESS table, in-frame sequences only. Its copies lack some clones; in the studies checked, an unresolved V gene accounts for under half of them, and the cause for the rest is not known. The sample table shows 27,000 or so clones, and approximately 75% are seen once. Of the sample, roughly a tenth falls within the top ten clones.

Specimen: CD4+ T cells from PBMCs cultured with SARS-CoV-2 spike peptides, collected before COVID-19 vaccination. What this sample's cell subset or site label stands for: SARS-CoV-2 spike overlapping peptide pool stimulation. The origin of the receptors is a human donor who received a COVID-19 vaccine.

This clone was counted between two and nine times. CDR3 sequence: CASGGVAGKHEQYF. CDR3 coding DNA: TGTGCCAGCGGGGGGGTGGCGGGAAAGCACGAGCAGTACTTC. The chain joins TRBV4-2 to TRBJ2-7; TRBD2 matches 7 bases. The CDR3 is made up of 14 amino acids. Germline-derived CDR1 and CDR2 are LGHNA and YNFKEQ. The junction had 12 bases not matched to a gene; V was cut back by 8 bases and J by 5 bases.

This clone was recorded only once. The chain has TRBV7-9 and TRBJ1-5; D is possibly TRBD1 (6 bases). Per germline, CDR1 SEHNR and CDR2 FQNEAQ (reference sequence). The CDR3 loop spans 13 amino acids. V was shortened by 5 bases and J by 7 bases, with 12 bases between the two germline ends. The CDR3 is CASSRNDRQPQHF. In DNA form, the CDR3 reads TGTGCCAGCAGCCGGAACGACAGGCAGCCCCAGCATTTT.

The rearrangement joins TRBV6-6 to TRBJ2-7; 10 bases line up with TRBD2. CDR3 length: 15 amino acids. CDR1 and CDR2 (germline): MNHNY, SVGAGI (reference sequence). V lost 6 bases, J lost 5 bases, and 10 bases stayed unmatched. The CDR3 DNA reads TGTGCCAGCAGAAAAAAAGCGGGAGGGAGTGACGAGCAGTACTTC. Amino acids: CASRKKAGGSDEQYF.

V and J are TRBV3-1 (or the pseudogene TRBV3-2) and TRBJ2-5, with TRBD2 matching over 7 bases. The CDR3 loop spans 13 amino acids. The V segment lost 1 base and the J segment 9 bases; nucleotides outside the gene matches: 5. Germline V gene lookup returns CDR1 LGHDT and CDR2 YNNKEL (reference sequence). CDR3 bases: TGTGCCAGCAGCCAAGGCGGGGGAACGGCCCAGTACTTC. As protein: CASSQGGGTAQYF.

V gene TRBV18 combines with J gene TRBJ2-2; D is unclear. The V end lost 1 base, the J end lost 5 bases, and 8 bases lay between the germline ends. The CDR3 is 14 residues long. Germline-derived CDR1 and CDR2 are KGHSH and LQKENI. The CDR3 reads CASSPRQETGELFF. The CDR3 bases are TGTGCCAGCTCACCACGGCAAGAAACCGGGGAGCTGTTTTTT.

This clone showed up just a few times. This sequence joins TRBV3-1 (or the pseudogene TRBV3-2) and TRBJ2-7; D possibly corresponds to TRBD2 (6 bases). CDR1 is LGHDT, CDR2 YNNKEL, per germline (reference sequence). Trimming took 4 bases from V and 3 from J, leaving 13 bases between them. This CDR3 contains 14 residues. In nucleotides, the CDR3 is TGTGCCAGCAGCCGAGAGGGCGGGGTCTACGAGCAGTACTTC. Residues: CASSREGGVYEQYF.

This chain connects TRBV9 to TRBJ2-3; 10 nucleotides align to TRBD1. J gave up 2 bases and V 4 bases, and 7 bases lay outside the gene matches. Germline V gene data show CDR1 as SGDLS and CDR2 as YYNGEE. The length of the CDR3 is 16 residues. In DNA, the CDR3 is TGTGCCAGCAGCCCACGACAGGGGGCCTACACAGATACGCAGTATTTT. This encodes CASSPRQGAYTDTQYF.

The J gene is TRBJ1-5, the V gene TRBV18, with TRBD1 matching over 7 bases. Germline trimming cut 6 bases from V and 5 bases from J; bases unmatched to any gene: 7. Germline lookup yields CDR1 KGHSH and CDR2 LQKENI. The CDR3 extends over 14 amino acids. The CDR3 coding sequence is TGTGCCAGCTCTGGGGACAGACAATATCAGCCCCAGCATTTT. Translation: CASSGDRQYQPQHF.